This T cell receptor beta chain is drawn from a study of T and B cells in COVID-19 patients. For the study at large: Critical illness requiring mechanical ventilation or extracorporeal membrane oxygenation affected three fifths of the roughly 20 active-infection patients. Study observations and caveats: At recovery TRB diversity and richness exceeded healthy donors, after highly clonal active COVID-19 repertoires.

The CDR3 contains 17 residues. Per germline, CDR1 LNHDA and CDR2 SQIVND (reference sequence). Trimming cost V 10 bases and J 4 bases; bases outside gene matches: 16. Each TRB amplification used roughly 250-550 ng of genomic DNA from blood. Multiplex PCR with BIOMED2 TRB-A/B primer pools amplified TRB rearrangements. TCRdb fed the multiplex PCR reads into MiXCR, producing one record per CDR3 protein. The sample lists about 1,500 distinct CDR3 sequences; 25% were seen once. On this clonotype: Its antigen is unknown.

The genes are TRBV19 and TRBJ2-2, with 9 bases aligning to TRBD2. This clonotype was sampled from a human donor with active COVID-19. The sequencing input was blood. CDR3 sequence reads: CAKTTGGGALGTGELFF. The DNA for the CDR3 is TGTGCCAAAACCACGGGCGGGGGGGCCCTGGGCACCGGGGAGCTGTTTTTT.